This is a list of T cell receptor beta chains from one sample in a study of CD8 T cells in Susac syndrome. MiXCR, applied by TCRdb to the immunoSEQ multiplex PCR reads, yields one record per CDR3 protein. Of about 110,000 distinct CDR3 sequences in the sample, approximately 95% were seen once. Sequenced input: CD8+ T cells from PBMCs. The receptors were gathered from a human donor with Susac syndrome. The CDR3 runs from the conserved cysteine through the conserved F or W. D genes are given only for firm matches. Expanded clones are given a class, and other clones once, few, many or no size at all.

d_gene,v_gene,j_gene,abundance,CDR3aa,CDR3nt
-,TRBV24-1,TRBJ2-7,-,CATSDSLTDEQYF,TGTGCCACCAGTGATTCCCTGACAGACGAGCAGTACTTC
-,TRBV6-1,TRBJ1-5,few,CASSWTGDQPQHF,TGTGCCAGCAGCTGGACGGGGGATCAGCCCCAGCATTTT
TRBD1,TRBV7-9,TRBJ1-5,-,CASSPGQGPLNQPQHF,TGTGCCAGCAGCCCGGGACAGGGCCCCCTCAATCAGCCCCAGCATTTT
-,TRBV2,TRBJ1-1,-,CASAQGRTDEAFF,TGTGCCAGCGCTCAGGGCAGGACGGATGAAGCTTTCTTT
TRBD2,TRBV14,TRBJ2-7,-,CASSESGLSYEQYF,TGTGCCAGCAGCGAATCGGGACTATCCTACGAGCAGTACTTC
TRBD1,TRBV6-6,TRBJ1-5,-,CASSPLGTGGGQAQHF,TGTGCCAGCAGCCCTCTAGGGACAGGCGGAGGACAAGCCCAGCATTTT
-,TRBV29-1,TRBJ1-2,-,CSVGTASNYGYTF,TGCAGCGTTGGAACGGCCTCTAACTATGGCTACACCTTC
-,TRBV5-1,TRBJ2-7,-,CASSFGYPGPSYEQYF,TGCGCCAGCAGCTTTGGGTATCCGGGCCCCTCCTACGAGCAGTACTTC
-,TRBV15,TRBJ2-1,-,CATSRDGAVNEQFF,TGTGCCACCAGCAGAGATGGGGCAGTCAATGAGCAGTTCTTC
TRBD1,TRBV7-8,TRBJ2-1,-,CASSVRDRVNEQFF,TGTGCCAGCAGCGTCCGGGACAGGGTCAATGAGCAGTTCTTC
-,TRBV27,TRBJ2-2,-,CASSSTGGELFF,TGTGCCAGCAGTTCGACAGGCGGGGAGCTGTTTTTT
-,TRBV20-1,TRBJ1-1,-,CSAPGRWGEAFF,TGCAGTGCACCAGGGAGGTGGGGTGAAGCTTTCTTT
TRBD1,TRBV13,TRBJ1-2,-,CASSPLSRTGGNYGYTF,TGTGCCAGCAGCCCGCTCTCCAGGACAGGGGGCAACTATGGCTACACCTTC
-,TRBV12-3/TRBV12-4,TRBJ2-1,-,CASSLSATNEQFF,TGTGCCAGCAGTTTGTCGGCGACCAATGAGCAGTTCTTC
TRBD2,TRBV20-1,TRBJ2-1,-,CSAWGGAQYNEQFF,TGCAGTGCTTGGGGGGGAGCTCAATACAATGAGCAGTTCTTC
-,TRBV7-2,TRBJ2-1,-,CASSHRGYNEQFF,TGTGCCAGCAGCCACCGGGGTTACAATGAGCAGTTCTTC
TRBD2,TRBV7-8,TRBJ2-1,-,CASSSTGGLQSYNEQFF,TGTGCCAGCAGCTCGACGGGGGGGCTACAGTCCTACAATGAGCAGTTCTTC
-,TRBV12-3/TRBV12-4,TRBJ2-2,-,CASSPRQPTGELFF,TGTGCCAGCAGTCCTCGACAGCCCACCGGGGAGCTGTTTTTT
-,TRBV2,TRBJ2-3,-,CASTLGQGTDTQYF,TGTGCCAGCACCCTTGGCCAGGGAACAGATACGCAGTATTTT
TRBD1,TRBV2,TRBJ2-7,-,CASRGQGPSEYYEQYF,TGTGCCAGCCGCGGACAGGGGCCATCCGAATATTACGAGCAGTACTTC
-,TRBV9,TRBJ2-6,-,CASSVRPQGNGANVLTF,TGTGCCAGCAGCGTCCGCCCCCAGGGAAATGGGGCCAACGTCCTGACTTTC
TRBD2,TRBV6-5,TRBJ2-3,-,CASSYFPSGGASDTQYF,TGTGCCAGCAGTTACTTTCCTAGCGGGGGGGCGTCAGATACGCAGTATTTT
-,TRBV12-5,TRBJ1-2,-,CASGLGQKLNYGYTF,TGTGCTAGTGGTTTGGGACAAAAGCTGAACTATGGCTACACCTTC
-,TRBV20-1,TRBJ2-7,-,CSARAPGTNIYEQYF,TGCAGTGCTAGAGCGCCCGGGACAAATATCTACGAGCAGTACTTC
TRBD1,TRBV29-1,TRBJ2-1,-,CSVGDRMYNEQFF,TGCAGCGTTGGGGACAGAATGTACAATGAGCAGTTCTTC
-,TRBV7-6,TRBJ2-1,-,CASSLERGRFNEQFF,TGTGCCAGCAGCTTAGAGAGAGGGCGGTTCAATGAGCAGTTCTTC
TRBD1,TRBV7-6,TRBJ2-4,-,CASSHGQGGNIQYF,TGTGCCAGCAGCCACGGACAGGGCGGAAACATTCAGTACTTC
-,TRBV6-5,TRBJ1-1,-,CATARGGNTEAFF,TGTGCCACGGCACGGGGTGGAAACACTGAAGCTTTCTTT
TRBD2,TRBV12-3/TRBV12-4,TRBJ2-5,-,CASGTSGGQETQYF,TGTGCGAGCGGGACTAGCGGGGGGCAAGAGACCCAGTACTTC
-,TRBV12-3/TRBV12-4,TRBJ2-5,-,CASSSGTLETQYF,TGTGCCAGCAGTTCTGGCACGCTGGAGACCCAGTACTTC
-,TRBV27,TRBJ1-1,-,CASSLSFTGAEAFF,TGTGCCAGCAGTTTATCGTTTACCGGCGCTGAAGCTTTCTTT
TRBD1,TRBV20-1,TRBJ1-1,-,CSARIRDRGTEAFF,TGCAGTGCTAGAATCCGGGACAGAGGCACTGAAGCTTTCTTT
-,TRBV5-4,TRBJ1-4,-,CASSLGGFEKLFF,TGTGCCAGCAGCTTGGGCGGGTTTGAAAAACTGTTTTTT
-,TRBV6-4,TRBJ1-2,-,CASSDSGGADGYTF,TGTGCCAGCAGTGACTCAGGAGGGGCCGACGGCTACACCTTC
-,TRBV6-2/TRBV6-3,TRBJ2-2,-,CASSSGGELFF,TGTGCCAGCAGTTCAGGCGGGGAGCTGTTTTTT
TRBD1,TRBV2,TRBJ1-6,-,CASSETRDRDSPLHF,TGTGCCAGCAGTGAAACCCGGGACAGGGATTCACCCCTCCACTTT
TRBD1,TRBV19,TRBJ2-7,-,CASRRGQGDYEQYF,TGTGCCAGTAGACGGGGACAGGGTGACTACGAGCAGTACTTC
-,TRBV23-1,TRBJ2-3,-,CASSQIRGGTDTQYF,TGCGCCAGCAGTCAAATTAGGGGCGGTACAGATACGCAGTATTTT
-,TRBV13,TRBJ2-1,-,CASSPMTGEQFF,TGTGCCAGCAGCCCCATGACGGGTGAGCAGTTCTTC
-,TRBV20-1,TRBJ2-4,-,CSASDRFVSKNIQYF,TGCAGTGCTAGTGACCGCTTCGTATCCAAAAACATTCAGTACTTC
-,TRBV12-3/TRBV12-4,TRBJ1-1,-,CASSSAGGPSAFF,TGTGCCAGCAGTTCTGCGGGGGGACCCTCAGCTTTCTTT
TRBD2,TRBV7-3,TRBJ2-3,-,CASSAVRGSTDTQYF,TGTGCCAGCTCCGCCGTGCGGGGGAGCACAGATACGCAGTATTTT
-,TRBV20-1,TRBJ1-2,-,CSATQPLTDYGYTF,TGCAGTGCTACCCAGCCCTTGACGGATTATGGCTACACCTTC
TRBD1,TRBV19,TRBJ2-1,-,CASRSDRGGTNEQFF,TGTGCCAGTAGATCGGACAGGGGCGGAACCAATGAGCAGTTCTTC
-,TRBV7-2,TRBJ1-5,-,CASNLGGGANQPQHF,TGTGCCAGCAACCTCGGCGGGGGAGCCAATCAGCCCCAGCATTTT
-,TRBV28,TRBJ1-4,-,CASRRQVTGEKLFF,TGTGCCAGCAGACGACAGGTCACGGGTGAAAAACTGTTTTTT
-,TRBV20-1,TRBJ2-5,once,CSARRGGPQETQYF,TGCAGTGCTAGACGGGGTGGACCTCAAGAGACCCAGTACTTC
-,TRBV6-1,TRBJ2-7,-,CASAEETGSYEQYF,TGTGCCAGTGCGGAGGAGACAGGCTCCTACGAGCAGTACTTC
TRBD1,TRBV12-3/TRBV12-4,TRBJ2-5,-,CASSYGTEETQYF,TGTGCCAGCAGTTATGGGACAGAAGAGACCCAGTACTTC
-,TRBV6-2/TRBV6-3,TRBJ2-1,-,CASSVDRRSSYNEQFF,TGTGCCAGCAGCGTAGACAGGAGGAGCTCCTACAATGAGCAGTTCTTC